This T cell receptor (beta chain) was sequenced in a study of T cell changes during pregnancy in multiple sclerosis. Germline V CDR1 and CDR2: LGHNA, YSLEER. The ends were cut back, 0 bases at V and 0 bases at J, with 12 bases in the middle. The CDR3 loop spans 17 amino acids. Method: immunoSEQ multiplex PCR; TCRdb's copy keeps in-frame clones and lacks some. The sample consists of around 75,000 clones, about 91% of them appearing once. The TCR comes from a female donor in good health, enrolled as a control in a pregnancy study. Source: CD4+ T cells from peripheral blood mononuclear cells, taken in the third trimester of pregnancy. This sequence joins TRBV4-3 and TRBJ1-5; no reliable D call. The CDR3 protein is CASSQEPAGYSNQPQHF. The CDR3 coding sequence is TGCGCCAGCAGCCAAGAGCCGGCCGGGTATAGCAATCAGCCCCAGCATTTT.